This T cell receptor beta chain was sequenced in a study of type 1 regulatory T cells. For the study at large: T-allo10 is an in vitro-generated, Tr1-enriched CD4 T cell product specific for alloantigen.

TCRdb re-called the reads with MiXCR, one entry per CDR3 protein. There are approximately 72,000 distinct CDR3 sequences in the sample; about 60% occur only once, and 7.6% lies in the top ten. With regard to this clonotype: Its antigen remains unidentified.

The graft donor-derived T-allo10 cells reportedly recognize host alloantigens, are anergic, and suppress alloantigen-specifically. The receptor comes from a human donor in good health. The specimen sequenced was cultured T cells, either the whole culture or a sorted T cell fraction (not recorded which). Stated subset: Tr1-enriched cell product generated in vitro against host alloantigens.

The CDR3 nucleotides read TGTGCCAGCAGCGTAGAGGGGAACACTGAAGCTTTCTTT. As protein: CASSVEGNTEAFF. The chain uses TRBV9 and TRBJ1-1; D remains unclear. Trimming took 0 bases from V and 1 from J, leaving 4 bases between them. The CDR3 loop spans 13 amino acids. From germline, CDR1 is SGDLS and CDR2 YYNGEE.